The sequence of this T cell receptor beta chain was determined in a study of tumor-infiltrating lymphocytes in localized non-small cell lung cancer. Study-level information: The cohort mixed smokers and never-smokers, several histologies, and some post-neoadjuvant-chemotherapy samples.

In the case of this clone: What it recognizes is unknown.

Profiled with immunoSEQ multiplex PCR; TCRdb holds only in-frame clones, not every one. The data contain around 7,400 clones, 77% of them seen just once; the ten biggest clones take up over 4.5%. Germline assignment: CDR1 LGHNA and CDR2 YNFKEQ. This CDR3 is 15 amino acids long. Deletions cut 2 bases from V and 7 bases from J, with 17 bases between. Study outcomes and limitations: Available tissue quantity limited TCR sequencing to a patient subset.

Sequenced: uninvolved lung tissue not adjacent to the tumor. The receptor comes from a human donor with non-small cell lung cancer. The V call is TRBV4-2, the J call TRBJ1-1; D unresolved. DNA of the CDR3: TGTGCCAGCAGCCAACCGGATCAGTACCGGGGTGAAGCTTTCTTT. This encodes CASSQPDQYRGEAFF.